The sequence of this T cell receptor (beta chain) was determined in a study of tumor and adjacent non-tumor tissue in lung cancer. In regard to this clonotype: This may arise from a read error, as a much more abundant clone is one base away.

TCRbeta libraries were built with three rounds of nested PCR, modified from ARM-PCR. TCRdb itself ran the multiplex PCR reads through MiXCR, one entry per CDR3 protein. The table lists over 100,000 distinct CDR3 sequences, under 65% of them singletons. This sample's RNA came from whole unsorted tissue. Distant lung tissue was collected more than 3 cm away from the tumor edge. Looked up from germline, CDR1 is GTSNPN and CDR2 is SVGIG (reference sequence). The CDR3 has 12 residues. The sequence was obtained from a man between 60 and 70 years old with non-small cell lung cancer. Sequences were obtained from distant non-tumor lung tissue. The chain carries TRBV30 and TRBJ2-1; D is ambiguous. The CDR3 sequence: CAWTGRYNGQFF. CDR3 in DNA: TGTGCCTGGACCGGAAGATACAATGGGCAGTTCTTC. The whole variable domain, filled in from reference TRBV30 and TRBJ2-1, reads SQTIHQWPATLVQPVGSPLSLECTVEGTSNPNLYWYRQAAGRGLQLLFYSVGIGQISSEVPQNLSASRPQDRQFILSSKKLLLSDSGFYLCAWTGRYNGQFFGPGTRLTVL.